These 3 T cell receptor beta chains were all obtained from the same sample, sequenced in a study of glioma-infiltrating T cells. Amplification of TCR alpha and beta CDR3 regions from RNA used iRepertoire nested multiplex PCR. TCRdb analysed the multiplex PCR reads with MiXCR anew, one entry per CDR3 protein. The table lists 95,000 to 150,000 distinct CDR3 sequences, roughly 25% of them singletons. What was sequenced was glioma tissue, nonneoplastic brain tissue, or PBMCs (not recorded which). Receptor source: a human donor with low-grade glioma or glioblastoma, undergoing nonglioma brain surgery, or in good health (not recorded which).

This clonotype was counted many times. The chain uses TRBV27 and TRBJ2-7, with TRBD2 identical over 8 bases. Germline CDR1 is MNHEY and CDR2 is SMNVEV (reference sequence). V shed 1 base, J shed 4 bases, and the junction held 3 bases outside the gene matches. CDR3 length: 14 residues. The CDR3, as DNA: TGTGCCAGCAGTTTATGGGCTAGCGGGTACGAGCAGTACTTC. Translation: CASSLWASGYEQYF.

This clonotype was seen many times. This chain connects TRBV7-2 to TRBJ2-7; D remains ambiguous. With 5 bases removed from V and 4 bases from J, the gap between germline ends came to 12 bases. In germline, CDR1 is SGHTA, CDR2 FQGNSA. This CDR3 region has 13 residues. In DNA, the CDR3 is TGTGCCAGCAGCCCTTATACTTGGTACGAGCAGTACTTC. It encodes CASSPYTWYEQYF. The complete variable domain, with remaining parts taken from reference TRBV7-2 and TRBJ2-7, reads GAGVSQSPSNKVTEKGKDVELRCDPISGHTALYWYRQSLGQGLEFLIYFQGNSAPDKSGLPSDRFSAERTGGSVSTLTIQRTQQEDSAVYLCASSPYTWYEQYFGPGTRLTVT.

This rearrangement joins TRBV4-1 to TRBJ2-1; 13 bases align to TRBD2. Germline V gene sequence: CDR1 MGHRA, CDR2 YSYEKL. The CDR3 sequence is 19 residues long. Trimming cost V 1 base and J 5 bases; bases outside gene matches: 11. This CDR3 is CASSQALLLAGGGNNEQFF. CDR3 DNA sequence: TGCGCCAGCAGCCAAGCCTTACTACTAGCGGGAGGGGGAAACAATGAGCAGTTCTTC.